This T cell receptor beta chain was retrieved from a study of PD-L1 blockade in urothelial cancer. The overall study: About 90% of the 29 patients were men with bladder-origin urothelial cancer. The study recovered a median of around 140,000 T cells per blood sample. Whole-study results and caveats: Tumor-associated clones in the blood of durable-benefit patients grew more at 3 weeks.

Germline V gene sequence: CDR1 SGHTA, CDR2 FQGTGA. The V gene end was trimmed by 2 bases and the J gene end by 7 bases; junction bases not matched to a gene: 9. The CDR3 spans 16 residues. Sequenced by immunoSEQ multiplex PCR; TCRdb stores in-frame clones only, minus some. The table records approximately 32,000 clones, more than 65% of them present only once. A word on this clone: What it recognizes is unknown.

The origin of this receptor is a man between 65 and 79 years old with urothelial cancer. The chain has TRBV7-3 and TRBJ2-1; 9 positions agree with TRBD2. The sequencing here drew on PBMCs, taken around atezolizumab (anti-PD-L1) treatment. The DNA of the CDR3 is TGTGCCAGCAGCTTATCCGGGGGAGCGGGGGGAAATGAGCAGTTCTTC. Translated, it gives CASSLSGGAGGNEQFF.